This T cell receptor (beta chain) was sequenced for a study of blood T cell repertoires in COVID-19. The junction had 12 bases not matched to a gene; V was cut back by 4 bases and J by 5 bases. The CDR3 runs to 17 residues. Germline V gene sequence: CDR1 LGHDT, CDR2 YNNKEL (reference sequence). Sequencing was performed with immunoSEQ multiplex PCR; in TCRdb, only in-frame clones are kept and a portion is missing. Of 90,000 to 150,000 clones listed, 85% to 90% were seen once; the top ten hold roughly a quarter. Source material: peripheral blood. The chain has TRBV3-1 (or the pseudogene TRBV3-2) and TRBJ2-2; 8 bases are shared with TRBD2. The TCR sequence derives from a man in his 70s with active or convalescent COVID-19. The CDR3 sequence: CASSLPRPSGFTGELFF. For the CDR3, the DNA is TGTGCCAGCAGCCTTCCGCGGCCTAGCGGGTTTACCGGGGAGCTGTTTTTT.